The 32 T cell receptor beta chains below were found in one sample sequenced in a study of a mutant IDH1 vaccine in newly diagnosed glioma. Time point given: baseline, week 1 (first vaccination visit). Stated treatment: pre-vaccination baseline after standard-of-care therapy. Generated by immunoSEQ multiplex PCR, the TCRdb table keeps only in-frame clones and is missing some. This table has fewer than 40,000 clones, roughly 82% appearing once. The sample here was PBMCs, taken from a glioma patient treated with radiotherapy, temozolomide or both. Receptors originate from a man between 25 and 39 years old with glioma.

The DNA for the CDR3 is TGTGCCAGCAGCTTAGGGGTTCGGGCGGAGATGGAAGCTTTCTTT. It is translated as CASSLGVRAEMEAFF. This chain connects TRBV7-2 to TRBJ1-1; D gene ambiguous. The V and J ends lost 1 base and 8 bases respectively, with 17 bases between them. Germline V gene data show CDR1 as SGHTA and CDR2 as FQGNSA. The CDR3 totals 15 residues. Variable domain in full (rest from reference TRBV7-2 and TRBJ1-1): GAGVSQSPSNKVTEKGKDVELRCDPISGHTALYWYRQSLGQGLEFLIYFQGNSAPDKSGLPSDRFSAERTGGSVSTLTIQRTQQEDSAVYLCASSLGVRAEMEAFFGQGTRLTVV.

V and J are TRBV30 and TRBJ2-1; 8 nucleotides align to TRBD2. Per germline, CDR1 GTSNPN and CDR2 SVGIG (reference sequence). The CDR3 is made up of 15 amino acids. The V segment lost 0 bases and the J segment 8 bases; nucleotides outside the gene matches: 9. The DNA for the CDR3 is TGTGCCTGGAGTGTACGCCCGGGAGGGGTGGATGAGCAGTTCTTC. It specifies CAWSVRPGGVDEQFF. The full variable domain, rest sourced from reference TRBV30 and TRBJ2-1, is SQTIHQWPATLVQPVGSPLSLECTVEGTSNPNLYWYRQAAGRGLQLLFYSVGIGQISSEVPQNLSASRPQDRQFILSSKKLLLSDSGFYLCAWSVRPGGVDEQFFGPGTRLTVL.

The chain is built from TRBV9 and TRBJ2-1, with D uncertain. Germline V lookup: CDR1 SGDLS, CDR2 YYNGEE. V lost 0 bases and J lost 9, with 10 bases in between. The length of the CDR3 is 13 residues. The CDR3 here is CASSVGRSTEQFF. CDR3 bases: TGTGCCAGCAGCGTAGGACGATCGACTGAGCAGTTCTTC.

The chain uses TRBV19 and TRBJ1-5; 10 positions agree with TRBD1. V gave up 4 bases and J gave up 5 bases; unmatched junction bases: 2. The CDR3 spans 14 residues. Germline V gene sequence: CDR1 LNHDA, CDR2 SQIVND (reference sequence). CDR3 amino acids: CASSTDRGHQPQHF. In DNA form, the CDR3 reads TGTGCCAGTAGTACCGACAGGGGGCATCAGCCCCAGCATTTT.

As regards this clone: The same CDR3 is also encoded by other DNA sequences in this sample. The V and J genes are TRBV2 and TRBJ1-4; unclear D gene. Per germline, CDR1 SNHLY and CDR2 FYNNEI. This CDR3 is 14 amino acids long. Trimming shortened V by 6 bases and J by 0 bases, and 8 bases separated the two germline ends. CDR3 DNA sequence: TGTGCCAGCAGGGAGTTTGCAACTAATGAAAAACTGTTTTTT. It encodes CASREFATNEKLFF.

The chain combines TRBV2 with TRBJ2-5; tentatively, D is TRBD2 (6 bases). The V end was cut by 8 bases, the J end by 5 bases, with 24 bases between. Germline V gene sequence: CDR1 SNHLY, CDR2 FYNNEI. CDR3 length equals 16 residues. CDR3 sequence: CASQGLNHPLEETQYF. The CDR3 coding sequence is TGTGCCAGCCAAGGACTAAACCATCCGCTAGAGGAGACCCAGTACTTC.

This clone was observed a handful of times. The V gene is TRBV5-8, the J gene TRBJ1-2; 11 nucleotides match TRBD1. The CDR3 contains 15 residues. From germline, CDR1 is SGHTS and CDR2 YDEGEE. Trimming at V came to 0 bases and at J to 4 bases, leaving 2 bases not matched to a gene. CDR3 residues: CASSLVGTGGYGYTF. CDR3 in DNA: TGTGCCAGCAGCTTGGTTGGGACAGGGGGCTATGGCTACACCTTC.

This chain uses TRBV21-1 with TRBJ1-5; TRBD1, as called in the table, went unchecked against the DNA. TRBV21-1 is given as a pseudogene. This CDR3 spans 14 amino acids. CDR3 residues: CASSGGTANQPQHF. The CDR3 bases are TGTGCCAGCAGCGGTGGGACAGCAAATCAGCCCCAGCATTTT.

The chain links TRBV7-9 to TRBJ2-7; D is perhaps TRBD1 (6 bases). CDR1 and CDR2 (germline): SEHNR, FQNEAQ (reference sequence). Trimming stripped 0 bases from V and 3 bases from J, with 12 bases between. The CDR3 covers 15 residues. CDR3 sequence: CASSLAPRTDYEQYF. DNA of the CDR3: TGTGCCAGCAGCTTAGCACCCCGGACAGACTACGAGCAGTACTTC.

This clone was found once. The V and J genes are TRBV28 and TRBJ2-5; TRBD1 aligns across 9 bases. CDR3 length: 14 amino acids. Germline CDR1 reads MDHEN; CDR2 reads SYDVKM. V lost 5 bases to trimming and J lost 3 bases; unmatched junction nucleotides: 4. CDR3 coding DNA: TGTGCCAGCAGTCTGACAGGGGGGGAAGAGACCCAGTACTTC. It is translated as CASSLTGGEETQYF.

The V gene is TRBV6-1, the J gene TRBJ1-1; D is unclear. The CDR3 has 15 amino acids. The ends were cut back, 6 bases at V and 1 base at J, with 15 bases in the middle. CDR1 and CDR2 (germline): MNHNS, SASEGT. The CDR3: CASSPNPFQNTEAFF. CDR3 nucleotide sequence: TGTGCCAGCAGCCCAAACCCGTTTCAGAACACTGAAGCTTTCTTT.

This chain links TRBV30 with TRBJ1-5, with 7 bases aligning to TRBD1. Germline V gives CDR1 GTSNPN, CDR2 SVGIG (reference sequence). This CDR3 is 15 amino acids long. V was clipped by 7 bases and J by 2 bases; unmatched bases: 11. DNA for the CDR3: TGTGCCTCTAGCCCCGGGACAGCACGCAATCAGCCCCAGCATTTT. Amino acid sequence: CASSPGTARNQPQHF.

This chain connects TRBV9 to TRBJ2-7; 10 nucleotides align to TRBD2. Germline-derived CDR1 and CDR2 are SGDLS and YYNGEE. The V gene end was trimmed by 0 bases and the J gene end by 6 bases; junction bases not matched to a gene: 6. The CDR3 runs to 15 residues. The CDR3: CASSVATGLAVEQYF. The CDR3 DNA sequence: TGTGCCAGCAGCGTAGCTACAGGACTAGCGGTCGAGCAGTACTTC.

This clone was seen only once. V usage is TRBV5-1 and J usage is TRBJ1-5, with D perhaps TRBD1 (5 bases). Trimming stripped 7 bases from V and 4 bases from J, with 15 bases between. Per germline, CDR1 SGHRS and CDR2 YFSETQ. The CDR3 is 14 residues long. The CDR3: CASRAGTSNQPQHF. The DNA of the CDR3 is TGCGCCAGCCGCGCGGGGACCTCAAATCAGCCCCAGCATTTT.

The V and J genes are TRBV5-1 and TRBJ2-7; 9 bases fit TRBD1. Germline V lookup: CDR1 SGHRS, CDR2 YFSETQ. Trimming took 2 bases from V and 0 from J; bases not matched to a gene: 3. This CDR3 comprises 15 residues. In DNA, the CDR3 is TGCGCCAGCAGCTTCGACAGGGGGACCTCCTACGAGCAGTACTTC. It translates to CASSFDRGTSYEQYF.

The chain has TRBV11-2 and TRBJ1-4; D not certain. Germline lookup yields CDR1 SGHAT and CDR2 FQNNGV. Trimming stripped 0 bases from V and 7 bases from J, with 6 bases between. The CDR3 is made up of 13 amino acids. CDR3 DNA: TGTGCCAGCAGCTTAGATCGGACTGAAAAACTGTTTTTT. Translated, it gives CASSLDRTEKLFF.

This sequence joins TRBV2 and TRBJ2-5, with 8 bases fitting TRBD1. This CDR3 has 13 residues. J gave up 1 base and V 5 bases, and 0 bases lay outside the gene matches. Per germline, CDR1 SNHLY and CDR2 FYNNEI. DNA for the CDR3: TGTGCCAGCAGTACAGGGGGCCAAGAGACCCAGTACTTC. Translating it yields CASSTGGQETQYF. Looking up the rest from reference TRBV2 and TRBJ2-5 gives the full variable domain: EPEVTQTPSHQVTQMGQEVILRCVPISNHLYFYWYRQILGQKVEFLVSFYNNEISEKSEIFDDQFSVERPDGSNFTLKIRSTKLEDSAMYFCASSTGGQETQYFGPGTRLLVL.

The chain links TRBV29-1 to TRBJ1-1; 10 bases match TRBD1. The V gene's germline CDR1 is SQVTM and CDR2 ANQGSEA. Trimming at V came to 4 bases and at J to 4 bases, leaving 3 bases not matched to a gene. The CDR3 contains 13 residues. CDR3 sequence (DNA): TGCAGCGTTGCCAGGGACAGGGGCACTGAAGCTTTCTTT. Its protein is CSVARDRGTEAFF.

The V and J genes are TRBV7-3 and TRBJ2-7; perhaps TRBD1 as D (6 bases). Germline V gene data show CDR1 as SGHTA and CDR2 as FQGTGA. The CDR3 is 15 amino acids. V was pared by 4 bases and J by 3 bases, with 16 bases between. CDR3 sequence: CASSSNLGTNYEQYF. CDR3 coding DNA: TGTGCCAGCAGCTCAAACCTCGGGACAAACTACGAGCAGTACTTC. Full variable domain (outside the CDR3, taken from reference TRBV7-3 and TRBJ2-7): GAGVSQTPSNKVTEKGKYVELRCDPISGHTALYWYRQSLGQGPEFLIYFQGTGAADDSGLPNDRFFAVRPEGSVSTLKIQRTERGDSAVYLCASSSNLGTNYEQYFGPGTRLTVT.

This chain uses TRBV5-5 with TRBJ2-7; D might be TRBD1 or TRBD2, each matching 5 bases. V lost 1 base, J lost 3 bases, and 17 bases lay in between. Germline assignment: CDR1 SGHKS and CDR2 YYEKEE (reference sequence). CDR3 length: 16 residues. The chain's CDR3 is CASSLRAGDQYYEQYF. The DNA of the CDR3 is TGTGCCAGCAGCTTGAGGGCCGGGGACCAATACTACGAGCAGTACTTC.

The chain carries TRBV11-2 and TRBJ2-7; D uncertain. The CDR3 extends over 11 amino acids. In germline, CDR1 is SGHAT, CDR2 FQNNGV. The V end lost 4 bases, the J end lost 8 bases, and 9 bases lay between the germline ends. The CDR3 here is CASSSRSQQYF. The CDR3 DNA follows: TGTGCCAGCAGCTCCAGGAGCCAGCAGTACTTC.

The chain employs TRBV10-2 and TRBJ2-6, with D uncertain. This CDR3 comprises 12 residues. Germline-derived CDR1 and CDR2 are WSHSY and SAAADI. V lost 8 bases, J lost 0 bases, and 2 bases lay in between. The CDR3 here is CASDSGANVLTF. The CDR3 DNA reads as TGCGCCAGCGACTCTGGGGCCAACGTCCTGACTTTC.

This chain joins TRBV6-1 and TRBJ1-4; no reliable D call. Trimming stripped 6 bases from V and 0 bases from J, with 8 bases between. The CDR3 is 14 amino acids. Germline values: CDR1 MNHNS, CDR2 SASEGT. The CDR3 DNA follows: TGTGCCAGCAGGACACTTTCAACTAATGAAAAACTGTTTTTT. Its protein product is CASRTLSTNEKLFF.

This sequence joins TRBV15 and TRBJ1-4; TRBD1 matches 7 bases. The CDR3 covers 16 residues. The V and J ends lost 0 bases and 8 bases, in that order; junction bases with no gene match: 9. From germline, CDR1 is LNHNV and CDR2 YYDKDF (reference sequence). The CDR3 sequence is CATSRDPTGEGEKLFF. The CDR3 nucleotides are TGTGCCACCAGCAGAGATCCTACAGGGGAAGGGGAAAAACTGTTTTTT.

This rearrangement joins TRBV19 to TRBJ1-1, with 7 bases fitting TRBD1. The V segment lost 5 bases and the J segment 0 bases; nucleotides outside the gene matches: 3. The CDR3 covers 14 residues. The germline V gene has CDR1 LNHDA and CDR2 SQIVND (reference sequence). The CDR3: CASSGGQLNTEAFF. CDR3 in DNA: TGTGCCAGTAGTGGGGGACAGCTGAACACTGAAGCTTTCTTT.

This chain links TRBV9 with TRBJ2-1; TRBD2 agrees at 8 bases. In germline, CDR1 is SGDLS, CDR2 YYNGEE. The V segment lost 1 base and the J segment 3 bases; nucleotides outside the gene matches: 3. The CDR3 contains 15 residues. This chain's CDR3 is CASSVTAGDYNEQFF. The CDR3 DNA sequence: TGTGCCAGCAGCGTAACAGCGGGGGACTACAATGAGCAGTTCTTC.

This clone was counted a single time. The rearrangement links TRBV27 to TRBJ1-1; 9 bases align to TRBD1. Germline CDR1 reads MNHEY; CDR2 reads SMNVEV (reference sequence). The CDR3 is made up of 13 amino acids. V lost 6 bases, J lost 4 bases, and 3 bases stayed unmatched. The CDR3 DNA sequence: TGTGCCAGCAGACAGACAGGGGGCACTGAAGCTTTCTTT. This encodes CASRQTGGTEAFF.

The V call is TRBV28, the J call TRBJ1-1; possible D gene TRBD1, 5 bases. The germline V gene has CDR1 MDHEN and CDR2 SYDVKM. Trimming removed 5 bases at V and 6 bases at J, with 16 bases between. CDR3 length equals 14 residues. CDR3 nucleotides: TGTGCCAGCAGTCCCCTGGCGAGAGGGGCTGAAGCTTTCTTT. Translating it yields CASSPLARGAEAFF.

This clone has just a few counts. The rearrangement links TRBV29-1 to TRBJ1-1; weak D call: TRBD1 (5 bases). The CDR3 is 13 residues long. Trimming pared 4 bases from V and 9 bases from J, leaving 18 bases between. Germline V CDR1 and CDR2: SQVTM, ANQGSEA. The CDR3 region has the DNA TGCAGCGTTGCCAGGGAACTTATCTCGCAAGCTTTCTTT. Amino acid sequence: CSVARELISQAFF. Variable domain in full (rest from reference TRBV29-1 and TRBJ1-1): SAVISQKPSRDICQRGTSLTIQCQVDSQVTMMFWYRQQPGQSLTLIATANQGSEATYESGFVIDKFPISRPNLTFSTLTVSNMSPEDSSIYLCSVARELISQAFFGQGTRLTVV.

V usage is TRBV6-1 and J usage is TRBJ2-5; D may be TRBD1 (6 bases). V lost 8 bases, J lost 1 base, and 11 bases lay in between. This CDR3 contains 13 residues. CDR1 and CDR2 (germline): MNHNS, SASEGT. Here the CDR3 reads CASPRGPQETQYF. DNA for the CDR3: TGTGCCAGCCCCAGGGGTCCCCAAGAGACCCAGTACTTC.

The J gene is TRBJ2-3, the V gene TRBV5-6, with 14 nucleotides matching TRBD2. V shed 0 bases, J shed 8 bases, and the junction held 5 bases outside the gene matches. This CDR3 has 16 amino acids. Germline CDR1 reads SGHDT; CDR2 reads YYEEEE. CDR3 sequence: CASSLGLAGGPVTQYF. The CDR3 nucleotides read TGTGCCAGCAGCTTGGGACTAGCGGGGGGGCCTGTTACGCAGTATTTT.

In DNA, the CDR3 is TGTGCCAGCAGCGCCCAGACTAGCGGGAGGGCTGAGACCCAGTACTTC. It specifies CASSAQTSGRAETQYF. This sequence joins TRBV9 and TRBJ2-5; 14 bases agree with TRBD2. V shed 3 bases and J 5 bases; nucleotides not matched to a gene: 6. This CDR3 is built from 16 residues. CDR1 and CDR2 from the germline V gene are SGDLS and YYNGEE.